These 8 T cell receptor beta chains were sequenced from one sample in a study of blood T cell repertoires in COVID-19. The assay was immunoSEQ multiplex PCR, and TCRdb's table has in-frame clones only and misses some. The sample consists of approximately 440,000 clones, about nine tenths of them appearing once. The sample consisted of PBMCs or T cells enriched from blood (not recorded which). The receptors come from a woman aged 18-30 years who had recovered from COVID-19.

J is TRBJ1-1 and V is TRBV5-1; the D gene is possibly TRBD1 (5 bases). The CDR3 extends over 13 amino acids. V was clipped by 6 bases and J by 2 bases, with 11 bases between them. Germline V gene sequence: CDR1 SGHRS, CDR2 YFSETQ. The CDR3 protein is CASTLTDNTEAFF. CDR3 coding DNA: TGCGCCAGCACGTTGACAGACAACACTGAAGCTTTCTTT.

The chain has TRBV6-4 and TRBJ2-6; D ambiguous. The V end lost 5 bases, the J end lost 0 bases, and 5 bases lay between the germline ends. Germline V gene sequence: CDR1 MRHNA, CDR2 SNTAGT. The CDR3 spans 14 residues. CDR3 protein: CASSRDSGANVLTF. CDR3 in DNA: TGTGCCAGCAGTCGAGACTCTGGGGCCAACGTCCTGACTTTC.

J is TRBJ2-7 and V is TRBV6-5; D gene unclear. V was clipped by 2 bases and J by 4 bases, with 12 bases between them. Germline V gives CDR1 MNHEY, CDR2 SVGAGI. The CDR3 length is 14 residues. This chain's CDR3 is CASSYGASVYEQYF. In DNA form, the CDR3 reads TGTGCCAGCAGTTACGGCGCGAGCGTATACGAGCAGTACTTC.

This chain connects TRBV6-5 to TRBJ1-2, with no clear D. This CDR3 is 13 amino acids long. Looked up from germline, CDR1 is MNHEY and CDR2 is SVGAGI. The V end was cut by 7 bases, the J end by 1 base, with 10 bases between. The CDR3 DNA reads as TGTGCCAGCATGCAGTATATTAACTATGGCTACACCTTC. Amino acids: CASMQYINYGYTF.

The chain is built from TRBV14 and TRBJ1-2, with D maybe TRBD1 (5 bases). V shed 4 bases and J shed 4 bases, with 16 bases lying between them. Germline-derived CDR1 and CDR2 are SGHDN and FVKESK. This CDR3 spans 15 amino acids. CDR3 sequence (DNA): TGTGCCAGCAGCCCCACGGCGGGGGGGAGCTATGGCTACACCTTC. Its translation is CASSPTAGGSYGYTF.

CDR3 region: CATSDARGTGELFF. The CDR3 DNA sequence: TGTGCCACCAGTGATGCCAGGGGCACCGGGGAGCTGTTTTTT. The chain is built from TRBV24-1 and TRBJ2-2; D perhaps matches TRBD1 (6 bases). Germline-derived CDR1 and CDR2 are KGHDR and SFDVKD. Trimming shortened V by 3 bases and J by 4 bases, and 8 bases separated the two germline ends. This CDR3 is 14 amino acids long.

The J gene is TRBJ2-2, the V gene TRBV10-2, with 9 bases identical to TRBD1. CDR3 length equals 14 residues. With 6 bases clipped from V and 6 bases from J, the junction kept 5 bases outside the gene matches. Germline V lookup: CDR1 WSHSY, CDR2 SAAADI. The CDR3 sequence is CASRWGQGAGELFF. The CDR3 nucleotides read TGCGCCAGCAGATGGGGACAGGGAGCCGGGGAGCTGTTTTTT.

The chain has TRBV5-4 and TRBJ1-1; 10 bases line up with TRBD1. The V and J ends lost 4 bases and 11 bases, in that order; junction bases with no gene match: 14. There are 15 residues in the CDR3. The germline V gene has CDR1 SGHNT and CDR2 YYREEE (reference sequence). In DNA form, the CDR3 reads TGTGCCAGCAGCGACATATCTGGGACAGGGGCGGATGCTTTCTTT. This sequence encodes CASSDISGTGADAFF.